This T cell receptor beta chain was sequenced during a study of blood T cells in healthy people across ages. A sample-barcoded 5' primer and a J-beta primer mix were used in a second PCR of about 7 to 12 cycles. TCRdb ran MiXCR on the 5' RACE reads and lists one entry per CDR3 protein. The data show more than 450,000 distinct CDR3 sequences, about a quarter seen once. Germline V gene data show CDR1 as WSHSY and CDR2 as SAAADI. V gave up 4 bases and J gave up 2 bases; unmatched junction bases: 9. The CDR3 extends over 18 amino acids. This sample also appeared in a second study, on T cells of mothers and their children.

The source material was blood. This sequence originates from a boy between 2 and 10 years old in good health. V gene TRBV10-2 combines with J gene TRBJ2-5, with 14 positions matching TRBD2. CDR3 protein: CASSGLAGGEWRQETQYF. In DNA, the CDR3 is TGCGCCAGCAGTGGACTAGCGGGAGGGGAGTGGCGTCAAGAGACCCAGTACTTC.